The 15 T cell receptor beta chains below all came from one sample that was sequenced in a study of control samples from healthy donors and cancer patients. Sequenced by immunoSEQ multiplex PCR; TCRdb stores in-frame clones only, minus some. The sample carries 150,000 to 200,000 clones, approximately 90% recorded once. The sample taken for sequencing was blood. All receptors derive from a woman in her 30s in good health.

In nucleotides, the CDR3 is TGTGCCAGCAGCAAAGACATCTGCGGGACAGGGAGATCACCCCTCCACTTT. Its protein product is CASSKDICGTGRSPLHF. The chain has TRBV21-1 and TRBJ1-6; the D call in the table, TRBD1, was not verified against the DNA. TRBV21-1 has pseudogene status. The length of the CDR3 is 17 residues.

The rearrangement uses TRBV6-2 or TRBV6-3 and TRBJ2-3; D may be TRBD2 (5 bases). This CDR3 contains 13 residues. Germline-derived CDR1 and CDR2 are MNHEY and SVGEGT. Trimming removed 5 bases from V and 6 bases from J, with 12 bases in between. CDR3 protein: CASSPREVDTQYF. CDR3 nucleotide sequence: TGTGCCAGCAGTCCCCGGGAAGTCGATACGCAGTATTTT.

CDR3 residues: CASSQDSVDNQPQHF. The CDR3 nucleotides are TGCGCCAGCAGCCAAGATTCTGTAGATAATCAGCCCCAGCATTTT. The gene calls are TRBV4-1 and TRBJ1-5, with no clear D. CDR3 length equals 15 residues. V gave up 0 bases and J gave up 4 bases, with 10 bases separating them. Germline V gene lookup returns CDR1 MGHRA and CDR2 YSYEKL.

CDR3 sequence (DNA): TGTGCCAGCAGTGAATCGGAAAGGCCCTACACCTTC. This gives the protein CASSESERPYTF. This chain connects TRBV25-1 to TRBJ1-2, with D uncertain. CDR1 is MGHDK and CDR2 is SYGVNS in the germline V gene. The CDR3 runs 12 residues. V was pared by 1 base and J by 10 bases, with 10 bases between.

This chain links TRBV18 with TRBJ1-1, with 9 bases matching TRBD1. Germline assignment: CDR1 KGHSH and CDR2 LQKENI. This CDR3 has 13 residues. Trimming at V came to 4 bases and at J to 6 bases, leaving 3 bases not matched to a gene. The CDR3 DNA reads as TGTGCCAGCTCACTACAGGGGGCCTCTGAAGCTTTCTTT. Its protein product is CASSLQGASEAFF.

The CDR3 DNA reads TGTGCCGTATCCGGGATTTACAGGCCGGATGGCTATGGCTACACCTTC. Amino acid sequence: CAVSGIYRPDGYGYTF. This rearrangement joins TRBV30 to TRBJ1-2; D is perhaps TRBD1 (5 bases). Germline CDR1 and CDR2: GTSNPN and SVGIG (reference sequence). V dropped 8 bases and J dropped 4 bases, with 26 bases sitting between them. The length of the CDR3 is 16 residues.

This clone was seen only a few times. This chain links TRBV18 with TRBJ1-2; maybe TRBD1 (6 bases). Germline V gene sequence: CDR1 KGHSH, CDR2 LQKENI. V lost 5 bases and J 4 bases, leaving 14 bases between the germline ends. This CDR3 has 14 residues. The DNA of the CDR3 is TGTGCCAGCTCAATTCCAGGGGATCCCTATGGCTACACCTTC. Its translation is CASSIPGDPYGYTF.

CDR3 sequence: CASSLSTSGDTQYF. The CDR3 coding sequence is TGTGCCAGCAGCCTCTCCACTTCCGGGGATACGCAGTATTTT. The V and J genes are TRBV11-2 and TRBJ2-3, with D unresolved. Trimming removed 5 bases at V and 6 bases at J, with 15 bases between. Germline V lookup: CDR1 SGHAT, CDR2 FQNNGV. CDR3 length: 14 residues.

This clone is a singleton in its sample. This chain connects TRBV30 to TRBJ2-7; 9 bases map to TRBD1. Unmatched junction bases numbered 0, after V lost 1 base and J lost 2 bases. Germline assignment: CDR1 GTSNPN and CDR2 SVGIG (reference sequence). This CDR3 is 13 amino acids long. This CDR3 reads CAWSGTGAYEQYF. DNA for the CDR3: TGTGCCTGGAGTGGGACAGGGGCCTACGAGCAGTACTTC.

V is TRBV7-2 and J is TRBJ1-6; D may be TRBD1 (5 bases). V shed 0 bases and J shed 14 bases, with 17 bases lying between them. Looked up from germline, CDR1 is SGHTA and CDR2 is FQGNSA. CDR3 size: 15 residues. The CDR3 reads CASSLAPGALPSLHF. Written as DNA, the CDR3 is TGTGCCAGCAGCTTAGCTCCTGGGGCCCTGCCGTCCCTCCACTTT.

This chain connects TRBV6-5 to TRBJ2-7; TRBD1 or TRBD2 may be the D gene (5 bases each). The CDR3 contains 13 residues. Germline V gives CDR1 MNHEY, CDR2 SVGAGI. Trimming shortened V by 6 bases and J by 6 bases, and 15 bases separated the two germline ends. The CDR3 DNA reads as TGTGCCAGCAGCATCCGGGACGGAGCCGAGCAGTACTTC. This sequence encodes CASSIRDGAEQYF.

The chain recombines TRBV18 with TRBJ1-2, with no clear D. The germline V gene encodes CDR1 KGHSH and CDR2 LQKENI. There are 14 residues in the CDR3. V was trimmed by 2 bases and J by 2 bases, leaving 9 bases between them. CDR3 sequence reads: CASSPGRGNYGYTF. CDR3 nucleotide sequence: TGTGCCAGCTCACCAGGGCGTGGGAACTATGGCTACACCTTC.

The chain combines TRBV6-4 with TRBJ1-3; D perhaps matches TRBD1 (6 bases). Trimming shortened V by 2 bases and J by 1 base, and 9 bases separated the two germline ends. The CDR3 contains 15 residues. The germline CDR1 and CDR2 sequences are MRHNA and SNTAGT. CDR3 nucleotides: TGTGCCAGCAGTGACGGCGACAGGTCTGGAAACACCATATATTTT. This codes for CASSDGDRSGNTIYF.

The chain carries TRBV18 and TRBJ1-1; the D gene is possibly TRBD1 (6 bases). The CDR3 extends over 15 amino acids. Germline loops: CDR1 KGHSH, CDR2 LQKENI. V lost 5 bases to trimming and J lost 0 bases, with 13 bases between them. CDR3 coding DNA: TGTGCCAGCTCAGTCCCCGGGACACTGAACACTGAAGCTTTCTTT. This translates into CASSVPGTLNTEAFF.

V gene TRBV19 combines with J gene TRBJ1-4; TRBD1 might be the D (6 bases). Germline V gene lookup returns CDR1 LNHDA and CDR2 SQIVND (reference sequence). Trimming took off 6 bases at V and 0 bases at J, with 20 bases between the two ends. The CDR3 totals 18 residues. The chain's CDR3 is CASRGSGRGLATNEKLFF. As DNA, the CDR3 is TGTGCCAGTAGGGGAAGCGGACGGGGGCTTGCAACTAATGAAAAACTGTTTTTT. The whole variable domain, remainder taken from reference TRBV19 and TRBJ1-4, is DGGITQSPKYLFRKEGQNVTLSCEQNLNHDAMYWYRQDPGQGLRLIYYSQIVNDFQKGDIAEGYSVSREKKESFPLTVTSAQKNPTAFYLCASRGSGRGLATNEKLFFGSGTQLSVL.